This T cell receptor (beta chain) appears in the sequencing data of a study of T cells after yellow fever vaccination (dated by TCRdb to about 2019). As for the study more broadly: The SMART-Seq v4 Ultra Low Input RNA kit was used to prepare libraries from fractions with low cell numbers. To follow T-cell clones before and after both primary and booster YFV17D yellow fever vaccination, bulk TCR alpha and beta repertoires underwent longitudinal sequencing. Blood was drawn at multiple timepoints before and after primary and secondary immunization, with bulk PBMC replicates and cell subsets isolated. Two healthy male donors, one aged 18 to 29 and one aged 30 to 39 years, made up the cohort.

This clonotype was observed a handful of times. No cognate antigen has been identified for it. Base-call qualities are not available, and no considerably larger clone is one nucleotide away. V loses 4 bases, J loses 5 bases, and the germline ends lie 17 bases apart. CDR1 and CDR2 are read off the germline V gene as MNHEY and SVGEGT. Taken from cysteine to phenylalanine, the CDR3 has 16 residues. Only the CDR3 DNA is retained, 48 bases long and in frame from the first base. The meaning of the sample's treatment or condition label: live attenuated yellow fever vaccine strain. Two biological replicates of bulk PBMCs were collected at each blood-draw timepoint. A standard Ficoll-Paque protocol was used to isolate PBMCs from peripheral blood. TriZol was used to extract RNA from bulk PBMCs, from CD4 and CD8 fractions, and from dextramer-positive and dextramer-negative fractions. Results the study describes overall, beyond this receptor: Most clones expanded after primary vaccination (around 97% of CD4 and 88% of CD8) were re-detected after the booster, suggesting that broad memory maintenance occurred. FACS-sorted repertoires could contain abundant contaminating clonotypes from the bulk population, so computational filtering was required. Compared with the primary T-cell response, the secondary T-cell response was faster but weaker, reaching its peak on day 5 rather than on day 15. Because the study included only two donors, the extent to which the findings can be generalized is limited. A small share of clonotypes was detected in both CD4 and CD8 compartments, with the overlap likely arising from convergent recombination.

Reads for this sample came from an Illumina NovaSeq 6000. TCR cDNA was synthesized by 5'RACE template switching, which introduced a universal primer site and unique molecular identifiers. cDNA synthesis was primed from both the TCR alpha and TCR beta constant segments. Libraries were amplified in two PCR steps, with sample barcodes and sequencing adapters added in the second step. Sequencing of the libraries was done on either Illumina HiSeq 2500 (2x100 bp) or NovaSeq (2x150 bp). The authors processed their data as follows. Reads were demultiplexed and collapsed into UMI consensus sequences with MIGEC, and V(D)J alignment was performed with MiXCR. Using edgeR on replicate PBMC samples, clonotypes were called vaccine-responding if FDR was below 0.01 and the log2 fold change was above 5 up to day 15. Bulk clonotypes were assigned CD4 or CD8 identity according to which sequenced CD4 or CD8 repertoire held them at higher abundance. The public reads were quality trimmed at Q25 with fastp and then assembled into clones with MiXCR by TCRdb, keeping productive beta chains. One record per CDR3 amino acid sequence lists the most common genes and DNA. None of the V and J calls come from the authors' own analysis; TCRdb made them. Present in this sample are a few hundred thousand distinct CDR3 sequences, about 3.5% of which were seen just once. The ten largest clonotypes hold less than 25% of the sample.

This TCR derives from a man between 18 and 35 years old who received the YFV17D yellow fever vaccine. This receptor chain uses TRBV6-2 or TRBV6-3 and TRBJ2-2; TRBD1 is a possible D gene, resting on 6 matching bases. The sequences come from PBMCs, collected on the day of the yellow fever booster vaccination. The CDR3 is CASSSSNRDRTGELFF. In nucleotides, the sequence is TGTGCCAGCAGTTCCTCAAACCGTGACAGGACCGGGGAGCTGTTTTTT.